This TCR beta chain was found in a study of cytomegalovirus exposure and HLA in healthy donors. Study observations and caveats: Later on, analysis showed that most CMV-associated TCR beta chains appeared to be HLA-restricted. Certain indistinguishable V segments, among them TRBV6-2 and TRBV6-3, were excluded. Clonal expansion was found to be greater in HLA-associated TCR beta chains than in equally common others in a later analysis.

The CDR3 has 13 amino acids. V lost 6 bases and J 1 base, leaving 7 bases between the germline ends. CDR1 is MNHEY and CDR2 is SMNVEV in the germline V gene (reference sequence). This clone was seen more than once but under ten times. Its antigen is unidentified. The PCR had 60 Vbeta and 13 Jbeta primers. Per the study methods: An analysis performed later counted 81 million or so unique TCR beta chains (roughly 11 million of them shared). The data were produced by immunoSEQ multiplex PCR, yet TCRdb's version contains in-frame clones alone and is incomplete. The V and J calls and the clone size are those of that table, but D and trimming were determined from the DNA. The sample yields fewer than 200,000 clones, under 70% seen once.

The material sequenced was PBMCs. The sequence came from a middle-aged woman in good health and CMV-seropositive. The V call is TRBV27, the J call TRBJ2-1; no reliable D call. The CDR3: CASRISSYNEQFF. Here the CDR3 DNA reads TGTGCCAGCAGAATATCGTCCTACAATGAGCAGTTCTTC.